The 20 T cell receptor beta chains listed next were all sequenced from one sample in a study of blood T cell repertoires in COVID-19. Method: immunoSEQ multiplex PCR; TCRdb's copy keeps in-frame clones and lacks some. Of fewer than 350,000 clones detected, around 90% appear once; the ten largest clones hold roughly 9%. Sequencing was carried out using peripheral blood. These receptors were collected from a man between 18 and 35 years old with active or convalescent COVID-19.

The chain combines TRBV19 with TRBJ2-7, with a tentative D call TRBD1 (6 bases). Germline V gene data show CDR1 as LNHDA and CDR2 as SQIVND (reference sequence). The CDR3 is made up of 14 amino acids. Trimming stripped 3 bases from V and 5 bases from J, with 14 bases between. CDR3 amino acids: CASSILLQGHEQYF. The CDR3 DNA reads as TGTGCCAGTAGTATTCTCCTCCAGGGGCACGAGCAGTACTTC.

The chain carries TRBV9 and TRBJ1-3; D call uncertain. CDR1 and CDR2 (germline): SGDLS, YYNGEE. This CDR3 is built from 16 residues. Trimming left V 4 bases short and J 0 bases short, with 14 bases between. The CDR3 nucleotides read TGTGCCAGCAGCTATACCCCCCGGTACTCTGGAAACACCATATATTTT. Protein sequence: CASSYTPRYSGNTIYF.

V gene TRBV10-3 combines with J gene TRBJ2-3; D unclear. V lost 0 bases, J lost 4 bases, and 5 bases lay in between. This CDR3 has 13 residues. Germline CDR1 is ENHRY and CDR2 is SYGVKD. The CDR3 sequence: CAISESSADTQYF. The CDR3 nucleotides are TGTGCCATCAGTGAGTCAAGCGCAGATACGCAGTATTTT.

The chain carries TRBV9 and TRBJ2-2, with D tentatively TRBD2 (6 bases). The CDR3 runs to 13 residues. Germline V gene lookup returns CDR1 SGDLS and CDR2 YYNGEE. The V and J ends lost 5 bases and 4 bases respectively, with 9 bases between them. CDR3 nucleotide sequence: TGTGCCAGCAGAAAGCGGGTCACCGGGGAGCTGTTTTTT. Protein: CASRKRVTGELFF.

The V and J genes are TRBV6-5 and TRBJ2-2; no clear D. This CDR3 has 13 residues. Germline loops: CDR1 MNHEY, CDR2 SVGAGI. Trimming stripped 6 bases from V and 5 bases from J, with 10 bases between. CDR3 sequence: CASSSVSTGELFF. CDR3 in DNA: TGTGCCAGCAGCTCCGTCAGTACCGGGGAGCTGTTTTTT.

The chain uses TRBV9 and TRBJ2-2; 9 bases line up with TRBD1. Trimming at V came to 0 bases and at J to 7 bases, leaving 13 bases not matched to a gene. CDR1 and CDR2 from the germline V gene are SGDLS and YYNGEE. The CDR3 has 18 amino acids. The CDR3 nucleotides read TGTGCCAGCAGCGTAGTCTCTTCGGGACAGGGTTTACTCGGGGAGCTGTTTTTT. Amino acids: CASSVVSSGQGLLGELFF.

V gene TRBV27 combines with J gene TRBJ1-1; D gene uncertain. The CDR3 totals 14 residues. Germline loops: CDR1 MNHEY, CDR2 SMNVEV (reference sequence). The V and J ends lost 3 bases and 0 bases respectively, with 8 bases between them. The CDR3, as DNA: TGTGCCAGCAGTTTGGAGGGTATGAACACTGAAGCTTTCTTT. Translation: CASSLEGMNTEAFF.

V and J are TRBV27 and TRBJ1-6; 8 bases align to TRBD1. CDR3 size: 14 residues. V lost 3 bases and J lost 14; bases outside the gene matches: 9. Germline CDR1 reads MNHEY; CDR2 reads SMNVEV (reference sequence). The CDR3 nucleotides are TGTGCCAGCAGTTTCCGGGACAGGATCTTTACCCTCCACTTT. This gives the protein CASSFRDRIFTLHF.

This clone appeared a single time. The chain couples TRBV4-1 to TRBJ1-6, with no clear D. The length of the CDR3 is 15 residues. V gave up 1 base and J gave up 5 bases, with 9 bases separating them. In germline, CDR1 is MGHRA, CDR2 YSYEKL. The CDR3 nucleotides read TGCGCCAGCAGCCAAGCGGTGATCCATAATTCACCCCTCCACTTT. Translating it yields CASSQAVIHNSPLHF.

The chain is built from TRBV10-3 and TRBJ2-7; 7 bases agree with TRBD1. This CDR3 is 13 amino acids long. Looked up from germline, CDR1 is ENHRY and CDR2 is SYGVKD. The J segment lost 3 bases and the V segment lost 8 bases, leaving 7 bases of the junction unmatched. CDR3 nucleotides: TGTGCCATCCGGGACAGTATCCACTACGAGCAGTACTTC. This gives the protein CAIRDSIHYEQYF.

The chain has TRBV11-2 and TRBJ1-1; D not certain. V lost 7 bases, J lost 5 bases, and 14 bases lay in between. Germline CDR1 and CDR2: SGHAT and FQNNGV. The CDR3 covers 13 residues. Here the CDR3 DNA reads TGTGCCAGCACCAACATGGTCAGAACTGAAGCTTTCTTT. Translating gives CASTNMVRTEAFF. The whole variable domain, remainder taken from reference TRBV11-2 and TRBJ1-1, is EAGVAQSPRYKIIEKRQSVAFWCNPISGHATLYWYQQILGQGPKLLIQFQNNGVVDDSQLPKDRFSAERLKGVDSTLKIQPAKLEDSAVYLCASTNMVRTEAFFGQGTRLTVV.

This chain joins TRBV10-2 and TRBJ2-7; weak D call: TRBD1 (6 bases). V lost 0 bases and J lost 3, with 6 bases in between. Germline V gene lookup returns CDR1 WSHSY and CDR2 SAAADI. The CDR3 extends over 13 amino acids. The CDR3 DNA sequence: TGCGCCAGCAGTGAGTCGACAGGCTACGAGCAGTACTTC. Translation: CASSESTGYEQYF.

This clone was seen at least ten times. The chain carries TRBV6-5 and TRBJ2-7, with TRBD1 matching over 9 bases. The CDR3 is 14 residues long. The germline gives CDR1 MNHEY, CDR2 SVGAGI. The trim removed 8 bases at V and 2 bases at J, leaving 7 bases unmatched. The CDR3 sequence: CASPPGQGPYEQYF. The CDR3 DNA sequence: TGTGCCAGCCCGCCGGGACAGGGTCCCTACGAGCAGTACTTC.

The rearrangement uses TRBV27 and TRBJ1-6, with D perhaps TRBD1 (5 bases). Trimming cost V 3 bases and J 9 bases, with 12 bases left between them. CDR1 is MNHEY, CDR2 SMNVEV, per germline (reference sequence). This CDR3 spans 14 amino acids. As DNA, the CDR3 is TGTGCCAGCAGTTTGCCAGGGAACCGTTCACCCCTCCACTTT. This gives the protein CASSLPGNRSPLHF.

The chain is built from TRBV19 and TRBJ2-7, with 9 bases lining up with TRBD1. The CDR3 loop spans 13 amino acids. Germline-derived CDR1 and CDR2 are LNHDA and SQIVND (reference sequence). V shed 4 bases, J shed 6 bases, and the junction held 4 bases outside the gene matches. Written as DNA, the CDR3 is TGTGCCAGTAGTAGGGACAGGGCAGCCGAGCAGTACTTC. Encoded protein: CASSRDRAAEQYF.

For this clone: This specimen includes other DNA sequences encoding the same CDR3. The rearrangement joins TRBV12-3 or TRBV12-4 to TRBJ1-3; no reliable D call. The CDR3 runs to 12 residues. The ends were cut back, 6 bases at V and 4 bases at J, with 7 bases in the middle. Written as DNA, the CDR3 is TGTGCCAGCAGCCGAGAAGGAAACACCATATATTTT. Protein: CASSREGNTIYF.

This chain links TRBV11-3 with TRBJ2-3; perhaps TRBD2 as D (6 bases). This CDR3 is built from 15 residues. Germline V CDR1 and CDR2: SGHNT, YENEEA. V was clipped by 1 base and J by 7 bases, with 15 bases between them. DNA for the CDR3: TGTGCCAGCAGCTTAGGGGCGGGGTCGGCGAATACGCAGTATTTT. Amino acids: CASSLGAGSANTQYF.

The genes are TRBV10-3 and TRBJ1-2; tentative D call: TRBD1 (6 bases). Per the germline V gene, CDR1 is ENHRY and CDR2 is SYGVKD. V gave up 0 bases and J gave up 4 bases, with 9 bases separating them. The CDR3 has 14 residues. CDR3 sequence reads: CAISESGDTYGYTF. As DNA, the CDR3 is TGTGCCATCAGTGAGTCCGGGGACACCTATGGCTACACCTTC.

CDR3 loop: CASSGLTNQPQHF. DNA of the CDR3: TGTGCCAGCTCAGGCTTGACAAATCAGCCCCAGCATTTT. The rearrangement joins TRBV18 to TRBJ1-5; D gene ambiguous. In germline, CDR1 is KGHSH, CDR2 LQKENI. V was trimmed by 5 bases and J by 4 bases, leaving 9 bases between them. CDR3 size: 13 residues.

V gene TRBV15 combines with J gene TRBJ2-7; TRBD1 agrees at 10 bases. This CDR3 region has 15 residues. In germline, CDR1 is LNHNV, CDR2 YYDKDF (reference sequence). V lost 1 base and J lost 2; bases outside the gene matches: 2. CDR3 nucleotides: TGTGCCACCAGCAGAGGGGGACAGGGGCCCTACGAGCAGTACTTC. It specifies CATSRGGQGPYEQYF.